A single sample gave rise to the 11 T cell receptor beta chains below, sequenced in a study of blood T cell repertoires in COVID-19. TCRdb keeps only in-frame clones here, not all; method: immunoSEQ multiplex PCR. The sample carries about 280,000 clones, 85% recorded once. Input material: PBMCs or T cells enriched from blood (not recorded which). These receptors were collected from a woman in her forties or fifties who had recovered from COVID-19.

The count of this clone is one. CDR3 residues: CASSQAGGLQETQYF. The DNA of the CDR3 is TGTGCCAGCAGCCAAGCGGGGGGCCTACAAGAGACCCAGTACTTC. The chain joins TRBV4-2 to TRBJ2-5, with D possibly being TRBD2 (7 bases). The ends were cut back, 1 base at V and 2 bases at J, with 11 bases in the middle. Germline V gene data show CDR1 as LGHNA and CDR2 as YNFKEQ. The CDR3 has 15 residues.

This rearrangement joins TRBV6-2 or TRBV6-3 to TRBJ2-2; 7 bases match TRBD2. V shed 2 bases and J 0 bases; nucleotides not matched to a gene: 3. Germline V gene sequence: CDR1 MNHEY, CDR2 SVGEGT. The CDR3 has 16 amino acids. The CDR3 spells CASSYGLGANTGELFF. The CDR3 region has the DNA TGTGCCAGCAGTTACGGACTAGGGGCGAACACCGGGGAGCTGTTTTTT.

The V and J genes are TRBV14 and TRBJ2-1, with D possibly matching TRBD1 (6 bases). This CDR3 contains 15 residues. Looked up from germline, CDR1 is SGHDN and CDR2 is FVKESK. Trimming shortened V by 2 bases and J by 3 bases, and 11 bases separated the two germline ends. The CDR3 sequence is CASSQHRAHYNEQFF. The CDR3 coding sequence is TGTGCCAGCAGCCAACACAGGGCCCACTACAATGAGCAGTTCTTC.

The gene calls are TRBV3-1 (or the pseudogene TRBV3-2) and TRBJ2-1, with D maybe TRBD2 (6 bases). V was pared by 6 bases and J by 1 base, with 10 bases between. In germline, CDR1 is LGHDT, CDR2 YNNKEL (reference sequence). The CDR3 is 14 amino acids. The CDR3 reads CASRGRGSYNEQFF. The CDR3 coding sequence is TGTGCCAGCAGGGGGCGGGGATCCTACAATGAGCAGTTCTTC.

The V gene is TRBV29-1, the J gene TRBJ2-2; D not resolved. The CDR3 consists of 10 residues. Trimming cost V 5 bases and J 7 bases, with 5 bases left between them. Germline V gene lookup returns CDR1 SQVTM and CDR2 ANQGSEA. The CDR3 loop is CSVFNGELFF. CDR3 sequence (DNA): TGCAGCGTTTTTAACGGGGAGCTGTTTTTT.

The gene calls are TRBV5-4 and TRBJ2-2; D not certain. The CDR3 sequence is 16 residues long. CDR1 and CDR2 (germline): SGHNT, YYREEE (reference sequence). The V end lost 2 bases, the J end lost 0 bases, and 11 bases lay between the germline ends. DNA for the CDR3: TGTGCCAGCAGCTTTGATTTTAGAGCGAACACCGGGGAGCTGTTTTTT. Its protein product is CASSFDFRANTGELFF.

This clone was seen only a few times. The chain joins TRBV2 to TRBJ2-2; 10 bases match TRBD2. Unmatched junction bases numbered 5, after V lost 4 bases and J lost 6 bases. Germline assignment: CDR1 SNHLY and CDR2 FYNNEI. The CDR3 totals 15 residues. CDR3 in amino acids: CASSALAGGPGELFF. The DNA of the CDR3 is TGTGCCAGCAGTGCCTTAGCGGGAGGACCCGGGGAGCTGTTTTTT.

The V call is TRBV30, the J call TRBJ2-5; a possible D gene is TRBD2 (5 bases). Looked up from germline, CDR1 is GTSNPN and CDR2 is SVGIG (reference sequence). Deletions cut 3 bases from V and 5 bases from J, with 10 bases between. The CDR3 runs 12 residues. The CDR3 is CAWSTRGETQYF. CDR3 DNA sequence: TGTGCCTGGAGCACTAGAGGGGAGACCCAGTACTTC.

The chain has TRBV5-5 and TRBJ2-5, with D perhaps TRBD1 (6 bases). Trimming left V 4 bases short and J 3 bases short, with 13 bases between. Germline V gives CDR1 SGHKS, CDR2 YYEKEE (reference sequence). The CDR3 extends over 14 amino acids. The CDR3 sequence is CASSPGQGKETQYF. The CDR3 DNA sequence: TGTGCCAGCAGCCCGGGGCAGGGGAAAGAGACCCAGTACTTC.

In nucleotides, the CDR3 is TGTGCCACCACTCCAGGGGGGAACACTGAAGCTTTCTTT. Translation gives CATTPGGNTEAFF. The rearrangement uses TRBV2 and TRBJ1-1; 7 bases are a match to TRBD1. The CDR3 contains 13 residues. From germline, CDR1 is SNHLY and CDR2 FYNNEI. V trimming: 10 bases; J trimming: 1 base; junction bases outside the gene matches: 6.

This clone was picked up a small number of times. V and J are TRBV19 and TRBJ1-6; TRBD1 matches 7 bases. The ends lost 7 bases at V and 3 bases at J; junction bases unmatched: 6. Germline loops: CDR1 LNHDA, CDR2 SQIVND (reference sequence). CDR3 length: 15 residues. CDR3 sequence reads: CASNLGQSYNSPLHF. The CDR3 DNA reads as TGTGCCAGTAACTTGGGACAGAGCTATAATTCACCCCTCCACTTT.